The 16 T cell receptor beta chains presented below share a single source sample, sequenced in a study of T cell changes during pregnancy in multiple sclerosis. Some clones are missing from TCRdb's copy, which holds only in-frame ones; the method was immunoSEQ multiplex PCR. The repertoire includes 90,000 to 130,000 clones, roughly 92% of them detected once, and more than 1.5% sits in the top ten. Sequenced material: peripheral blood, taken in the third trimester of pregnancy. These receptors all stem from a female donor with multiple sclerosis, enrolled in a pregnancy study.

The chain carries TRBV27 and TRBJ2-1, with D possibly matching TRBD2 (6 bases). This CDR3 is 13 amino acids long. Trimming took off 5 bases at V and 9 bases at J, with 14 bases between the two ends. Looked up from germline, CDR1 is MNHEY and CDR2 is SMNVEV (reference sequence). The CDR3 DNA sequence: TGTGCCAGCAGTGACGCCGCGGAGGGTGAGCAGTTCTTC. Protein: CASSDAAEGEQFF.

This rearrangement joins TRBV19 to TRBJ2-7, with D possibly being TRBD1 (5 bases). CDR1 LNHDA and CDR2 SQIVND come from the germline V gene (reference sequence). The V end lost 5 bases, the J end lost 0 bases, and 14 bases lay between the germline ends. This CDR3 region has 15 residues. CDR3 DNA sequence: TGTGCCAGTAGTGTACAGGTTGACAGCTCCTACGAGCAGTACTTC. Translated: CASSVQVDSSYEQYF. Using reference TRBV19 and TRBJ2-7 for the parts outside the CDR3, the full variable domain is DGGITQSPKYLFRKEGQNVTLSCEQNLNHDAMYWYRQDPGQGLRLIYYSQIVNDFQKGDIAEGYSVSREKKESFPLTVTSAQKNPTAFYLCASSVQVDSSYEQYFGPGTRLTVT.

The DNA for the CDR3 is TGTGCCAGCAGTGAAGGGCCTAGCGGGAGGGCTAGGGCGGGCGAGCAGTACTTC. This sequence encodes CASSEGPSGRARAGEQYF. The chain is built from TRBV2 and TRBJ2-7, with TRBD2 matching 12 bases. Germline-derived CDR1 and CDR2 are SNHLY and FYNNEI. CDR3 length: 18 residues. Unmatched junction bases numbered 13, after V lost 1 base and J lost 6 bases.

The V and J genes are TRBV7-6 and TRBJ1-2; no reliable D call. Between the trimmed V and J ends, which lost 10 bases and 8 bases, there was a span of 26 bases. Germline V lookup: CDR1 SGHVS, CDR2 FNYEAQ. The CDR3 is made up of 15 amino acids. The CDR3 DNA is TGTGCCACCCATTGGAGCCGGGAACTTCTTGGAGGCTACACCTTC. Translation gives CATHWSRELLGGYTF.

This clone was picked up one time. The chain couples TRBV19 to TRBJ2-7; the match to TRBD2 covers 14 bases. From germline, CDR1 is LNHDA and CDR2 SQIVND (reference sequence). V gave up 4 bases and J gave up 6 bases; unmatched junction bases: 8. The CDR3 is 16 residues long. CDR3 region: CASSRSGLAGVGEQYF. The CDR3 region has the DNA TGTGCCAGTAGTAGATCGGGACTAGCGGGAGTGGGCGAGCAGTACTTC.

The chain employs TRBV30 and TRBJ2-7, with 7 bases that match TRBD2. Germline V gene sequence: CDR1 GTSNPN, CDR2 SVGIG (reference sequence). The V segment lost 0 bases and the J segment 0 bases; nucleotides outside the gene matches: 5. The CDR3 sequence is 15 residues long. This CDR3 is CAWSVGAGSSYEQYF. CDR3 bases: TGTGCCTGGAGTGTAGGAGCGGGATCCTCCTACGAGCAGTACTTC.

The rearrangement uses TRBV7-6 and TRBJ2-2; 8 nucleotides match TRBD1. The CDR3 has 15 residues. V lost 5 bases to trimming and J lost 5 bases; unmatched junction nucleotides: 7. CDR1 SGHVS and CDR2 FNYEAQ come from the germline V gene. The CDR3 loop is CASSVTGGWTGELFF. CDR3 DNA sequence: TGTGCCAGCAGCGTTACAGGGGGATGGACCGGGGAGCTGTTTTTT. Full variable domain (missing parts from reference TRBV7-6 and TRBJ2-2): GAGVSQSPRYKVTKRGQDVALRCDPISGHVSLYWYRQALGQGPEFLTYFNYEAQQDKSGLPNDRFSAERPEGSISTLTIQRTEQRDSAMYRCASSVTGGWTGELFFGEGSRLTVL.

The chain couples TRBV19 to TRBJ1-5; D is perhaps TRBD1 (5 bases). Trimming cost V 3 bases and J 3 bases, with 9 bases left between them. The CDR3 runs to 14 residues. Germline CDR1 LNHDA, CDR2 SQIVND (reference sequence). CDR3 DNA sequence: TGTGCCAGTAGTATCGGGGGTTTCAATCAGCCCCAGCATTTT. It yields the protein CASSIGGFNQPQHF.

The table lists this clone with a few counts. The chain recombines TRBV30 with TRBJ1-3; D remains unclear. Germline CDR1 and CDR2: GTSNPN and SVGIG (reference sequence). The CDR3 is 15 residues long. V lost 4 bases and J 4 bases, leaving 17 bases between the germline ends. CDR3 protein: CAWTPEGAKGNTIYF. For the CDR3, the DNA is TGTGCCTGGACTCCAGAGGGTGCGAAAGGAAACACCATATATTTT.

CDR3 bases: TGTGCCAGCAGCTTAAAGACTAGCGGGAGGATTAGAGACAATGAGCAGTTCTTC. Translation gives CASSLKTSGRIRDNEQFF. The gene calls are TRBV7-3 and TRBJ2-1; 13 positions agree with TRBD2. From germline, CDR1 is SGHTA and CDR2 FQGTGA. The CDR3 is 18 amino acids. The junction had 8 bases not matched to a gene; V was cut back by 1 base and J by 5 bases.

The V and J genes are TRBV27 and TRBJ1-5, with 11 positions matching TRBD1. With V trimmed by 6 bases and J by 11 bases, 9 bases remained unmatched. The CDR3 has 14 amino acids. Germline V gene lookup returns CDR1 MNHEY and CDR2 SMNVEV (reference sequence). The CDR3 reads CASSGTGGLWAQHF. DNA of the CDR3: TGTGCCAGCAGCGGGACAGGGGGGCTTTGGGCCCAGCATTTT.

The chain employs TRBV7-2 and TRBJ1-2; D not resolved. The CDR3 spans 17 residues. The V end was cut by 1 base, the J end by 0 bases, with 15 bases between. In germline, CDR1 is SGHTA, CDR2 FQGNSA. The DNA for the CDR3 is TGTGCCAGCAGCTTAGGGCTGGCGGGAACACCTAACTATGGCTACACCTTC. Encoded protein: CASSLGLAGTPNYGYTF.

The chain combines TRBV4-1 with TRBJ2-7; 14 nucleotides match TRBD2. The CDR3 has 16 residues. The germline gives CDR1 MGHRA, CDR2 YSYEKL. V trimming: 4 bases; J trimming: 3 bases; junction bases outside the gene matches: 5. CDR3 in amino acids: CASSPKGTSGSYEQYF. The CDR3 DNA follows: TGCGCCAGCAGCCCGAAGGGGACTAGCGGGAGCTACGAGCAGTACTTC.

This clone was picked up one time. The CDR3 spells CATSSLRGQGAENIQYF. As DNA, the CDR3 is TGTGCCACCAGCAGCCTTCGGGGACAGGGGGCCGAAAACATTCAGTACTTC. This sequence joins TRBV15 and TRBJ2-4; 12 bases are shared with TRBD1. The CDR3 runs to 17 residues. J gave up 5 bases and V 3 bases, and 8 bases lay outside the gene matches. The germline CDR1 and CDR2 sequences are LNHNV and YYDKDF (reference sequence).

J is TRBJ1-6 and V is TRBV5-1; D is undetermined. The germline V gene encodes CDR1 SGHRS and CDR2 YFSETQ. Between the trimmed V and J ends, which lost 0 bases and 3 bases, there was a span of 7 bases. This CDR3 comprises 15 residues. For the CDR3, the DNA is TGCGCCAGCAGCTTGGGCACAGTCTATAATTCACCCCTCCACTTT. It is translated as CASSLGTVYNSPLHF.

As for this clone: The same CDR3 arises from other DNA sequences in this sample as well. This chain connects TRBV9 to TRBJ2-7; perhaps TRBD2 as D (5 bases). V dropped 0 bases and J dropped 0 bases, with 7 bases sitting between them. CDR1 and CDR2 from the germline V gene are SGDLS and YYNGEE. CDR3 size: 14 residues. The CDR3 DNA is TGTGCCAGCAGCGTAGGAGGGAGCTCCTACGAGCAGTACTTC. This gives the protein CASSVGGSSYEQYF.